These 9 T cell receptor beta chains share one sample of origin, sequenced in a study of OX40 agonist ivuxolimab in advanced cancers. Some clones are missing from TCRdb's copy, which holds only in-frame ones; the method was immunoSEQ multiplex PCR. The sample yields tens of thousands of clones, 77% seen once. Material: CD4+ or CD8+ T cells sorted from blood, obtained in a trial of the OX40 agonist ivuxolimab. The source is an adult with an advanced solid tumor such as melanoma, head and neck, liver or kidney cancer.

The CDR3 loop reads CASSLGGAGVSFYEQYF. As DNA, the CDR3 is TGTGCCAGCAGCTTAGGAGGGGCGGGAGTATCCTTCTACGAGCAGTACTTC. The V call is TRBV7-3, the J call TRBJ2-7; 7 bases fit TRBD2. The CDR3 is made up of 17 amino acids. The trim removed 2 bases at V and 3 bases at J, leaving 13 bases unmatched. Germline values: CDR1 SGHTA, CDR2 FQGTGA.

The chain carries TRBV10-2 and TRBJ2-5; possible D gene TRBD2, 6 bases. V lost 4 bases to trimming and J lost 2 bases, with 8 bases between them. Germline V CDR1 and CDR2: WSHSY, SAAADI. The CDR3 covers 13 residues. This chain's CDR3 is CASSGTKQETQYF. CDR3 nucleotide sequence: TGCGCCAGCAGTGGGACTAAGCAAGAGACCCAGTACTTC.

The rearrangement links TRBV29-1 to TRBJ1-2; TRBD1 might be the D (5 bases). CDR3 length: 14 residues. Germline V gene lookup returns CDR1 SQVTM and CDR2 ANQGSEA. V was pared by 3 bases and J by 4 bases, with 15 bases between. The CDR3 bases are TGCAGCGTTGATGCCCCGGGGCGGGTCTATGGCTACACCTTC. It translates to CSVDAPGRVYGYTF.

To note about this clone: Other DNA variants within this sample encode the same CDR3. The chain joins TRBV18 to TRBJ2-5; no definite D call. Deletions cut 3 bases from V and 5 bases from J, with 10 bases between. Germline values: CDR1 KGHSH, CDR2 LQKENI. The CDR3 loop spans 13 amino acids. CDR3 protein: CASSPLRGETQYF. As DNA, the CDR3 is TGTGCCAGCTCACCCCTCCGAGGTGAGACCCAGTACTTC.

As DNA, the CDR3 is TGTGCCAGCAGTGAATGGGCGATCGATGGGTACAATGAGCAGTTCTTC. It specifies CASSEWAIDGYNEQFF. The chain employs TRBV2 and TRBJ2-1; D gene ambiguous. This CDR3 contains 16 residues. V lost 2 bases and J lost 4, with 15 bases in between. Germline loops: CDR1 SNHLY, CDR2 FYNNEI. The variable domain in full, completed from reference TRBV2 and TRBJ2-1, reads EPEVTQTPSHQVTQMGQEVILRCVPISNHLYFYWYRQILGQKVEFLVSFYNNEISEKSEIFDDQFSVERPDGSNFTLKIRSTKLEDSAMYFCASSEWAIDGYNEQFFGPGTRLTVL.

This chain uses TRBV7-9 with TRBJ1-2; tentative D call: TRBD1 (5 bases). The germline CDR1 and CDR2 sequences are SEHNR and FQNEAQ (reference sequence). Trimming shortened V by 1 base and J by 4 bases, and 7 bases separated the two germline ends. This CDR3 is 13 amino acids long. In DNA form, the CDR3 reads TGTGCCAGCAGCTTAGTGACAGCCTATGGCTACACCTTC. It is translated as CASSLVTAYGYTF.

This clone was picked up a small number of times. The chain is built from TRBV5-6 and TRBJ2-5, with unresolved D. With 2 bases removed from V and 4 bases from J, the gap between germline ends came to 6 bases. The CDR3 has 12 amino acids. Germline loops: CDR1 SGHDT, CDR2 YYEEEE. CDR3 sequence reads: CASSFAGETQYF. The CDR3 DNA sequence: TGTGCCAGCAGCTTTGCCGGAGAGACCCAGTACTTC.

This rearrangement joins TRBV7-9 to TRBJ2-1; TRBD2 agrees at 7 bases. The CDR3 length is 16 residues. Germline V gene data show CDR1 as SEHNR and CDR2 as FQNEAQ (reference sequence). J gave up 6 bases and V 7 bases, and 15 bases lay outside the gene matches. The CDR3 DNA follows: TGTGCCAGCAACCTCATAGGCGGGAGAAACTTCAATGAGCAGTTCTTC. This translates into CASNLIGGRNFNEQFF.

The V call is TRBV5-4, the J call TRBJ1-4; D unclear. This CDR3 contains 15 residues. Trimming took off 0 bases at V and 3 bases at J, with 9 bases between the two ends. CDR1 is SGHNT, CDR2 YYREEE, per germline (reference sequence). The CDR3 DNA is TGTGCCAGCAGCTTGGACCAAGTACCTAATGAAAAACTGTTTTTT. The encoded protein is CASSLDQVPNEKLFF. The whole variable domain, filled in from reference TRBV5-4 and TRBJ1-4, reads ETGVTQSPTHLIKTRGQQVTLRCSSQSGHNTVSWYQQALGQGPQFIFQYYREEENGRGNFPPRFSGLQFPNYSSELNVNALELDDSALYLCASSLDQVPNEKLFFGSGTQLSVL.